This T cell receptor (beta chain) derives from a study of blood T cell repertoires in COVID-19. Participants were aged 18 to 89 years, lived in 20 to 30 US areas, and enrolled virtually. V shed 8 bases and J shed 2 bases, with 16 bases lying between them. Per the germline V gene, CDR1 is MNHEY and CDR2 is SVGAGI. The CDR3 is 14 residues long. Libraries were prepared by immunoSEQ multiplex PCR; TCRdb keeps only in-frame clonotypes and omits some of them. The top ten hold around 5.8% of the sample, which has around 300,000 clones, roughly nine tenths seen once. This receptor was obtained from a woman aged 40 to 50 who had recovered from COVID-19. This chain uses TRBV6-5 with TRBJ2-7, with a tentative D call TRBD1 (6 bases). The sample taken for sequencing was PBMCs or T cells enriched from blood (not recorded which). The CDR3: CASRPRGITYEQYF. DNA for the CDR3: TGTGCCAGCCGACCCAGGGGTATTACCTACGAGCAGTACTTC.